One and the same sample provided the 14 T cell receptor beta chains below, sequenced in a study of cytomegalovirus exposure and HLA in healthy donors. A multiplex PCR was run with 60 Vbeta primers and 13 Jbeta primers. Data came from immunoSEQ multiplex PCR; TCRdb stores just in-frame clones and leaves some out. The profile covers around 88,000 clones, with approximately 79% appearing a single time and approximately 1.8% taken by the ten largest. Material for sequencing was PBMCs. All receptors derive from a male donor in good health and CMV-seronegative.

The chain uses TRBV7-2 and TRBJ1-2, with D possibly matching TRBD1 (6 bases). The CDR3 has 12 residues. Trimming took 5 bases from V and 4 from J, leaving 8 bases between them. The V gene's germline CDR1 is SGHTA and CDR2 FQGNSA. In nucleotides, the CDR3 is TGTGCCAGCAGCGTGGACAGCTATGGCTACACCTTC. This translates into CASSVDSYGYTF.

This clone was seen only a few times. The chain recombines TRBV11-2 with TRBJ1-1; a possible D gene is TRBD1 (5 bases). The V gene lost 7 bases and the J gene lost 3 bases, with 15 bases spanning the gap. Looked up from germline, CDR1 is SGHAT and CDR2 is FQNNGV. There are 14 residues in the CDR3. The CDR3 DNA follows: TGTGCCAGCAAACGACAGTTAGAGGACACTGAAGCTTTCTTT. This translates into CASKRQLEDTEAFF.

CDR3 protein: CASSQVIGDTQYF. DNA of the CDR3: TGTGCCAGCAGCCAAGTAATCGGAGATACGCAGTATTTT. The chain employs TRBV11-2 and TRBJ2-3; no definite D call. The germline V gene encodes CDR1 SGHAT and CDR2 FQNNGV. The V end was cut by 5 bases, the J end by 5 bases, with 11 bases between. The CDR3 is 13 residues long.

This chain links TRBV10-3 with TRBJ2-7, with 8 positions matching TRBD2. The CDR3 is 14 amino acids. Germline CDR1 is ENHRY and CDR2 is SYGVKD. With V trimmed by 10 bases and J by 1 base, 9 bases remained unmatched. The CDR3 reads CATKGSGISYEQYF. CDR3 sequence (DNA): TGTGCCACAAAGGGTAGCGGGATATCCTACGAGCAGTACTTC.

This chain connects TRBV5-1 to TRBJ2-7; 12 bases agree with TRBD1. Germline assignment: CDR1 SGHRS and CDR2 YFSETQ. This CDR3 is 15 amino acids long. V gave up 4 bases and J gave up 5 bases; unmatched junction bases: 7. This CDR3 reads CASSRPGQGAHEQYF. In DNA, the CDR3 is TGCGCCAGCAGCCGCCCGGGACAGGGGGCCCACGAGCAGTACTTC.

The V and J genes are TRBV11-2 and TRBJ2-3; 13 nucleotides line up with TRBD2. The CDR3 consists of 16 residues. V dropped 5 bases and J dropped 4; count of bases not matched to a gene: 6. Per the germline V gene, CDR1 is SGHAT and CDR2 is FQNNGV. CDR3 loop: CASSRTSGSMADTQYF. As DNA, the CDR3 is TGTGCCAGCAGCCGGACTAGCGGGAGCATGGCAGATACGCAGTATTTT.

This clone has only one observation. The chain recombines TRBV27 with TRBJ1-1; the match to TRBD1 covers 7 bases. The CDR3 contains 13 residues. Trimming at V came to 6 bases and at J to 5 bases, leaving 6 bases not matched to a gene. Per germline, CDR1 MNHEY and CDR2 SMNVEV (reference sequence). CDR3 sequence: CASREGAVTEAFF. CDR3 in DNA: TGTGCCAGCAGGGAGGGGGCCGTGACTGAAGCTTTCTTT.

The V call is TRBV19, the J call TRBJ2-7; the match to TRBD1 covers 11 bases. The CDR3 spans 13 residues. Germline V lookup: CDR1 LNHDA, CDR2 SQIVND (reference sequence). Trimming took 8 bases from V and 6 from J; bases not matched to a gene: 6. CDR3 loop: CASAGQGAGEQYF. The CDR3 coding sequence is TGTGCCAGTGCCGGACAGGGGGCCGGCGAGCAGTACTTC.

This rearrangement joins TRBV19 to TRBJ1-5; the match to TRBD1 covers 9 bases. V dropped 5 bases and J dropped 3; count of bases not matched to a gene: 5. This CDR3 has 15 residues. Per the germline V gene, CDR1 is LNHDA and CDR2 is SQIVND (reference sequence). CDR3 residues: CASSRTGVFNQPQHF. The CDR3 DNA is TGTGCCAGTAGTCGGACAGGGGTTTTCAATCAGCCCCAGCATTTT. The full variable domain, in which reference TRBV19 and TRBJ1-5 provide the parts outside the CDR3, is DGGITQSPKYLFRKEGQNVTLSCEQNLNHDAMYWYRQDPGQGLRLIYYSQIVNDFQKGDIAEGYSVSREKKESFPLTVTSAQKNPTAFYLCASSRTGVFNQPQHFGDGTRLSIL.

The chain is built from TRBV5-5 and TRBJ1-5, with D perhaps TRBD1 (6 bases). This CDR3 is 14 amino acids long. V was clipped by 0 bases and J by 5 bases, with 9 bases between them. Germline V lookup: CDR1 SGHKS, CDR2 YYEKEE (reference sequence). The CDR3 sequence: CASSLGQEYQPQHF. CDR3 bases: TGTGCCAGCAGCTTGGGACAGGAGTATCAGCCCCAGCATTTT.

V and J are TRBV11-2 and TRBJ1-4; TRBD1 matches at 9 bases. V was pared by 5 bases and J by 4 bases, with 11 bases of the junction left unmatched. The CDR3 is 17 amino acids. In germline, CDR1 is SGHAT, CDR2 FQNNGV. CDR3 residues: CASSLTGGDGGNEKLFF. CDR3 DNA sequence: TGTGCCAGCAGCCTCACAGGGGGCGACGGTGGTAATGAAAAACTGTTTTTT.

The J gene is TRBJ2-3, the V gene TRBV14; 11 positions agree with TRBD2. The trim removed 4 bases at V and 8 bases at J, leaving 8 bases unmatched. Germline-derived CDR1 and CDR2 are SGHDN and FVKESK. This CDR3 has 15 amino acids. CDR3 amino acids: CASSRPGLAEGTQYF. For the CDR3, the DNA is TGTGCCAGCAGCCGCCCGGGACTAGCGGAAGGTACGCAGTATTTT.

The CDR3 nucleotides read TGTGCCAGCTCACCGCTGGACAGGTCCTACGAGCAGTACTTC. It specifies CASSPLDRSYEQYF. This rearrangement joins TRBV18 to TRBJ2-7; TRBD1 matches at 7 bases. Losses at the gene ends were 3 bases for V and 1 base for J; bases not matched to a gene: 3. The CDR3 has 14 amino acids. The V gene's germline CDR1 is KGHSH and CDR2 LQKENI. Drawing the rest from reference TRBV18 and TRBJ2-7, the complete variable domain is NAGVMQNPRHLVRRRGQEARLRCSPMKGHSHVYWYRQLPEEGLKFMVYLQKENIIDESGMPKERFSAEFPKEGPSILRIQQVVRGDSAAYFCASSPLDRSYEQYFGPGTRLTVT.

The chain joins TRBV14 to TRBJ2-6; 10 nucleotides match TRBD1. Germline lookup yields CDR1 SGHDN and CDR2 FVKESK. The CDR3 loop spans 17 amino acids. V lost 4 bases to trimming and J lost 0 bases; unmatched junction nucleotides: 3. The CDR3: CASSPTGGGSGANVLTF. Written as DNA, the CDR3 is TGTGCCAGCAGCCCGACAGGGGGCGGCTCTGGGGCCAACGTCCTGACTTTC. The full variable domain, completed using reference TRBV14 and TRBJ2-6, is EAGVTQFPSHSVIEKGQTVTLRCDPISGHDNLYWYRRVMGKEIKFLLHFVKESKQDESGMPNNRFLAERTGGTYSTLKVQPAELEDSGVYFCASSPTGGGSGANVLTFGAGSRLTVL.